The entry that follows covers one TCR beta chain sequence. This sample was included in a study of blood T cell repertoires in COVID-19. Overall study context: COVID-19 samples collected from the United States, Italy and Spain covered acute and convalescent phases. T cells, B-cell-depleted T cells, or PBMCs supplied cDNA or gDNA.

The CDR3 is 15 residues long. Germline V gene lookup returns CDR1 SGHNT and CDR2 YYREEE (reference sequence). Trimming took 2 bases from V and 0 from J, leaving 9 bases between them. Only in-frame clones appear in the TCRdb table, and some are missing; sequencing was by immunoSEQ multiplex PCR. The sample has 400,000 to 550,000 clones; 70% to 90% are singletons. The chain joins TRBV5-4 to TRBJ1-5, with a weak D call TRBD1 (6 bases). The sequence derives from a woman younger than 30 with acute COVID-19. The sequenced material came from PBMCs or T cells enriched from blood (not recorded which). CDR3 nucleotide sequence: TGTGCCAGCAGCTTAGGGGGGGATAGCAATCAGCCCCAGCATTTT. It specifies CASSLGGDSNQPQHF.